This T cell receptor (beta chain) emerged from a study of shared clonotypes between healthy human individuals. Study observations and caveats: In having few donors, the study represented limited genetic and exposure-history diversity.

V gave up 0 bases and J gave up 7 bases, with 14 bases separating them. From germline, CDR1 is SGDLS and CDR2 YYNGEE. The CDR3 sequence is 14 residues long. Details on this clone: The antigen remains undetermined.

As processed by the authors: Junction-only immunoSEQ data arrived without quality scores, meaning filtering differed. The method was immunoSEQ multiplex PCR; TCRdb's version includes in-frame clones alone and lacks a portion of them. Clone size and the V and J calls come from that table; the DNA yielded D and trimming. The table has around 550,000 clones, about 95% seen once; the top ten hold around 0.12%. Naive CD8 cells lacked CD45RO, underwent positive selection for CCR7 and left out terminally differentiated effector memory CD45RA+ cells. The sequencing input was naive CD8+ T cells sorted from blood. The chain employs TRBV9 and TRBJ2-7, with D unresolved. This clonotype was sampled from a woman aged 25 to 39 in good health. CDR3 coding DNA: TGTGCCAGCAGCGTAGGTGCTAGGCTGGAAGAGCAGTACTTC. Translated: CASSVGARLEEQYF.